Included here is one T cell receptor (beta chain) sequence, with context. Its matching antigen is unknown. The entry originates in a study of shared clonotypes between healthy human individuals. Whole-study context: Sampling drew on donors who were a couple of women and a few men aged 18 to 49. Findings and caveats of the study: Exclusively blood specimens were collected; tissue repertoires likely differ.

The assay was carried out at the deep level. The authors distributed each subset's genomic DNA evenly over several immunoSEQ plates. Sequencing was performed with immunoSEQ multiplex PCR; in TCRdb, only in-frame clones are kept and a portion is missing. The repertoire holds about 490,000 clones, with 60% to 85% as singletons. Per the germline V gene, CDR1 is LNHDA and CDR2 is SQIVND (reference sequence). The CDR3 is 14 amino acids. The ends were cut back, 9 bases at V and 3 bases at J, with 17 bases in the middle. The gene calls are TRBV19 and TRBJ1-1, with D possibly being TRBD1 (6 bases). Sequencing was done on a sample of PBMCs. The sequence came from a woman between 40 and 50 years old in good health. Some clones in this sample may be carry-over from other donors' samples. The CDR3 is CASSPRGRYTEAFF. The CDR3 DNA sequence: TGTGCCAGCTCTCCCAGGGGAAGGTACACTGAAGCTTTCTTT.